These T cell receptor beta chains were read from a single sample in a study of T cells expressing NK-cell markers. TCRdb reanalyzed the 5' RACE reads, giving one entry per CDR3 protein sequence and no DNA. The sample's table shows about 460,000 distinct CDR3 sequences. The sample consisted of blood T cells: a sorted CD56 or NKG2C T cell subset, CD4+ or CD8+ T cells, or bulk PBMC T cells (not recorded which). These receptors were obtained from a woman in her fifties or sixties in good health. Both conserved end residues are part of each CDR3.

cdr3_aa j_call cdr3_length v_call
CATSRSLGTGGNIQYF TRBJ2-4 16 TRBV15
CASSQVWRDPNSEQYF TRBJ2-7 16 TRBV4-1
CSARDQESSSGANVLTF TRBJ2-6 17 TRBV20-1
CASSPWGRGDYTF TRBJ1-2 13 TRBV12-3/TRBV12-4
CASSPGLGGLETQYF TRBJ2-5 15 TRBV5-1
CASSLDFGGQPQHF TRBJ1-5 14 TRBV7-9
CASSLLQGARPDEQFF TRBJ2-1 16 TRBV12-3/TRBV12-4
CASSLSGRSNEQFF TRBJ2-1 14 TRBV12-3/TRBV12-4
CASALHRDREFGYTF TRBJ1-2 15 TRBV4-1
CASSERGLASNEQFF TRBJ2-1 15 TRBV2
CASSLGSAGVGYTGELFF TRBJ2-2 18 TRBV12-3/TRBV12-4
CASSLHSRGMNTEAFF TRBJ1-1 16 TRBV12-3/TRBV12-4
CSARDLGIGAFF TRBJ1-1 12 TRBV20-1
CASSQLAGEWPGELFF TRBJ2-2 16 TRBV18
CASLGLRRGSGLDTQYF TRBJ2-3 17 TRBV6-2/TRBV6-3
CSAPPRGSYNEQFF TRBJ2-1 14 TRBV20-1
CASSLGDRPREKLFF TRBJ1-4 15 TRBV5-1
CASSRLAGRNEQFF TRBJ2-1 14 TRBV12-3/TRBV12-4
CASSYSLTDTQYF TRBJ2-3 13 TRBV7-8
CASSLGGSGTEYNEQFF TRBJ2-1 17 TRBV5-5
CASTPSGTTTPYNEQFF TRBJ2-1 17 TRBV5-1
CASKQVAGGDWNEQFF TRBJ2-1 16 TRBV12-3/TRBV12-4
CASSPRGTSRSTDTQYF TRBJ2-3 17 TRBV2
CASSLDQARGDRLRYTQYF TRBJ2-3 19 TRBV11-2
CSARVGSSGKGSIQYF TRBJ2-4 16 TRBV20-1
CASSLWGRFQETQYF TRBJ2-5 15 TRBV11-1
CATSRDSASSGNTIYF TRBJ1-3 16 TRBV15
CASRTGGQPQHF TRBJ1-5 12 TRBV2
CASSYLMGHQNTEAFF TRBJ1-1 16 TRBV6-5
CASSFLWGNTEAFF TRBJ1-1 14 TRBV7-9
CASSLEWTSGASTDTQYF TRBJ2-3 18 TRBV7-9
CASSDEGNIQYF TRBJ2-4 12 TRBV2
CSARVLGNTGELFF TRBJ2-2 14 TRBV20-1
CASSETGTFPQHF TRBJ1-5 13 TRBV9
CASSPPSSGTTDTQYF TRBJ2-3 16 TRBV18
CASSTGMNTEAFF TRBJ1-1 13 TRBV2
CASSLRVMADTQYF TRBJ2-3 14 TRBV5-6
CASSRMGQGNTEAFF TRBJ1-1 15 TRBV14
CARGLAGGPLNEQFF TRBJ2-1 15 TRBV2
CARGSAPNNEQFF TRBJ2-1 13 TRBV2
CASSLAGGWSEQYF TRBJ2-7 14 TRBV27
CASSGSGPTDTQYF TRBJ2-3 14 TRBV25-1